The 22 T cell receptor beta chains below were found in one sample sequenced in a study of read filtering for tumor transcriptome and immune sequencing. Molecular barcoded adaptors covering alpha/delta and beta/gamma chains were used on roughly 400 ng RNA. TCRdb reprocessed the reads via MiXCR and lists one record per CDR3 protein. The top ten clones hold under 55% of a sample with around 58,000 distinct CDR3 sequences, about 14% of them seen once. The sample comprised a population of CD138-negative cells sorted from bone marrow. The receptors derive from a donor at least 40 years old with multiple myeloma.

This clonotype came up many times. The rearrangement links TRBV4-1 to TRBJ2-1; D is undetermined. CDR3 length: 15 residues. Trimming shortened V by 0 bases and J by 7 bases, and 13 bases separated the two germline ends. The V gene's germline CDR1 is MGHRA and CDR2 YSYEKL. In DNA, the CDR3 is TGCGCCAGCAGCCAAGATCGCCGGTTGGATAATGAGCAGTTCTTC. Protein: CASSQDRRLDNEQFF.

About this clonotype itself: A much larger clone differs from this one at a single base, so this may be a read error. The chain carries TRBV5-5 and TRBJ1-2; 8 bases line up with TRBD1. The V and J ends lost 0 bases and 12 bases, in that order; junction bases with no gene match: 7. Germline V CDR1 and CDR2: SGHKS, YYEKEE (reference sequence). The CDR3 runs 13 residues. Written as DNA, the CDR3 is TGTGCCAGCAGCTTGGTACAGGGGGGAGGCCACACCTTC. Its protein is CASSLVQGGGHTF.

This clonotype was detected many times. The chain uses TRBV7-9 and TRBJ1-5; 8 bases match TRBD1. Germline loops: CDR1 SEHNR, CDR2 FQNEAQ (reference sequence). After removal of 0 bases from V and 7 bases from J, the junction contained 11 bases not matched to a gene. The CDR3 is 17 amino acids. The CDR3 nucleotides read TGTGCCAGCAGCTTAGCAGTACAGGGGGTATATGGACAGCCCCAGCATTTT. As protein: CASSLAVQGVYGQPQHF.

The CDR3 loop is CSVRASSSYNEQFF. The DNA of the CDR3 is TGCAGCGTCAGGGCTAGTAGCTCCTACAATGAGCAGTTCTTC. V gene TRBV29-1 combines with J gene TRBJ2-1, with TRBD1 as a possible D gene (5 bases). V dropped 6 bases and J dropped 0 bases, with 12 bases sitting between them. The CDR3 is 14 amino acids. In germline, CDR1 is SQVTM, CDR2 ANQGSEA.

This clonotype was detected ten times or more. At one end, the junction sequence differs from germline, possibly due to a read error. The rearrangement uses TRBV7-7 and TRBJ2-1; 13 bases map to TRBD2. This CDR3 is 15 amino acids long. Germline V gene sequence: CDR1 SSHAT, CDR2 FNYEAQ (reference sequence). The CDR3 reads CASSRGLAGVGEQFF. In DNA, the CDR3 is TGTGCTAGCAGCCGTGGACTAGCGGGAGTTGGTGAGCAGTTCTTC. The full variable domain, with the rest looked up from reference TRBV7-7 and TRBJ2-1, is GAGVSQSPRYKVTKRGQDVTLRCDPISSHATLYWYQQALGQGPEFLTYFNYEAQPDKSGLPSDRFSAERPEGSISTLTIQRTEQRDSAMYRCASSRGLAGVGEQFFGPGTRLTVL.

The chain links TRBV11-2 to TRBJ2-1; D is perhaps TRBD2 (5 bases). Germline-derived CDR1 and CDR2 are SGHAT and FQNNGV. The length of the CDR3 is 17 residues. Between the trimmed V and J ends, which lost 1 base and 0 bases, there was a span of 13 bases. The DNA for the CDR3 is TGTGCCAGCAGCTTAGCACTACTAGGTGGCTCCTACAATGAGCAGTTCTTC. Protein: CASSLALLGGSYNEQFF.

V is TRBV7-3 and J is TRBJ2-2, with D uncertain. This CDR3 has 13 residues. CDR1 and CDR2 (germline): SGHTA, FQGTGA. Trimming took off 0 bases at V and 6 bases at J, with 5 bases between the two ends. The CDR3 DNA reads as TGTGCCAGCAGCTTAACACCCGCCGGGGAGCTGTTTTTT. Amino acid sequence: CASSLTPAGELFF. The full variable domain, with the rest looked up from reference TRBV7-3 and TRBJ2-2, is GAGVSQTPSNKVTEKGKYVELRCDPISGHTALYWYRQSLGQGPEFLIYFQGTGAADDSGLPNDRFFAVRPEGSVSTLKIQRTERGDSAVYLCASSLTPAGELFFGEGSRLTVL.

The chain carries TRBV6-5 and TRBJ2-2, with 8 bases that match TRBD2. Germline V gives CDR1 MNHEY, CDR2 SVGAGI. Losses at the gene ends were 11 bases for V and 0 bases for J; bases not matched to a gene: 2. CDR3 length: 13 residues. The CDR3 DNA follows: TGTGCCTCGGGGGGGGCGAACACCGGGGAGCTGTTTTTT. Its translation is CASGGANTGELFF.

This clonotype was counted many times. The V call is TRBV7-2, the J call TRBJ2-1; D is unresolved. The V end lost 8 bases, the J end lost 5 bases, and 16 bases lay between the germline ends. The CDR3 extends over 14 amino acids. Per the germline V gene, CDR1 is SGHTA and CDR2 is FQGNSA. The DNA for the CDR3 is TGTGCCAGCTGTATGGCGCATCGGGACAATGAGCAGTTCTTC. It yields the protein CASCMAHRDNEQFF.

In its sample, this clonotype was seen once. V is TRBV7-9 and J is TRBJ1-3, with D possibly being TRBD1 (6 bases). This CDR3 spans 16 amino acids. Trimming removed 3 bases from V and 0 bases from J, with 12 bases in between. Germline values: CDR1 SEHNR, CDR2 FQNEAQ (reference sequence). The CDR3 DNA is TGTGCCAGCAGCTTTCCACAGGGTCTCTCTGGAAACACCATATATTTT. This translates into CASSFPQGLSGNTIYF.

This clonotype has only a few counts. The V and J genes are TRBV27 and TRBJ2-2, with D uncertain. This CDR3 is built from 15 residues. The germline V and J ends were trimmed by 0 bases and 4 bases, with 9 bases remaining between them. Germline V gene sequence: CDR1 MNHEY, CDR2 SMNVEV (reference sequence). CDR3 in amino acids: CASSLSILGTGELFF. CDR3 DNA: TGTGCCAGCAGTTTATCGATTCTAGGCACCGGGGAGCTGTTTTTT.

The chain is built from TRBV18 and TRBJ2-5, with D unresolved. The CDR3 spans 13 residues. Trimming cost V 3 bases and J 5 bases, with 10 bases left between them. Germline CDR1 and CDR2: KGHSH and LQKENI. The CDR3 DNA reads as TGTGCCAGCTCACCTACTCGCGGTGAGACCCAGTACTTC. It encodes CASSPTRGETQYF.

In its sample, this clonotype was seen once. The chain joins TRBV28 to TRBJ1-2; 8 nucleotides match TRBD1. Germline V gene sequence: CDR1 MDHEN, CDR2 SYDVKM. CDR3 length: 14 residues. After removal of 6 bases from V and 5 bases from J, the junction contained 8 bases not matched to a gene. Here the CDR3 reads CASSQTDRAYGYTF. The CDR3 nucleotides are TGTGCCAGCAGCCAAACGGACAGGGCGTATGGCTACACCTTC.

This clonotype came up many times. The V gene is TRBV29-1, the J gene TRBJ2-1; tentatively, D is TRBD1 or TRBD2 (6 bases each). Germline CDR1 and CDR2: SQVTM and ANQGSEA. The CDR3 length is 15 residues. V was trimmed by 7 bases and J by 5 bases, leaving 21 bases between them. The CDR3 DNA sequence: TGCAGCGCCAAGGCACGGGGGCGTGGGGACAATGAGCAGTTCTTC. It is translated as CSAKARGRGDNEQFF.

This clonotype showed up many times. This chain uses TRBV28 with TRBJ1-2; D may be TRBD1 (5 bases). There are 13 residues in the CDR3. V dropped 2 bases and J dropped 8 bases, with 12 bases sitting between them. Germline assignment: CDR1 MDHEN and CDR2 SYDVKM. In DNA, the CDR3 is TGTGCCAGCAGTTTAGGAGGGGTCCCAGGCTACACCTTC. It specifies CASSLGGVPGYTF.

With regard to this clonotype: Being one base from a much bigger clone, this may be a read error. The chain couples TRBV28 to TRBJ1-1; D is unresolved. The CDR3 contains 14 residues. Germline lookup yields CDR1 MDHEN and CDR2 SYDVKM. CDR3 sequence (DNA): TGTGCCAGCAGTTCAGTGCAGGCCAACACTGAAGTTTTCTTT. It encodes CASSSVQANTEVFF.

This clonotype was observed at least ten times. The chain couples TRBV30 to TRBJ2-3; D is perhaps TRBD1 or TRBD2 (5 bases each). V lost 5 bases to trimming and J lost 2 bases, with 14 bases between them. This CDR3 contains 14 residues. CDR1 GTSNPN and CDR2 SVGIG come from the germline V gene (reference sequence). The CDR3 nucleotides are TGTGCCTGGTCCCGGGACGGAGTCACAGATACGCAGTATTTT. Translated: CAWSRDGVTDTQYF. Together with reference TRBV30 and TRBJ2-3, the CDR3 gives the full variable domain: SQTIHQWPATLVQPVGSPLSLECTVEGTSNPNLYWYRQAAGRGLQLLFYSVGIGQISSEVPQNLSASRPQDRQFILSSKKLLLSDSGFYLCAWSRDGVTDTQYFGPGTRLTVL.

This clonotype was counted at least ten times. The chain has TRBV10-3 and TRBJ1-2; no clear D gene. Germline-derived CDR1 and CDR2 are ENHRY and SYGVKD. V lost 6 bases and J 8 bases, leaving 16 bases between the germline ends. The CDR3 spans 13 residues. CDR3 bases: TGTGCCATCAGGAGAGATGAATTCGAAGGCTACACCTTC. It encodes CAIRRDEFEGYTF.

For this clonotype: A much larger clone sits a single nucleotide away, making a read error possible. The rearrangement links TRBV9 to TRBJ2-2; D could derive from TRBD1 or TRBD2 (6 bases each). CDR1 and CDR2 from the germline V gene are SGDLS and YYNGEE. The CDR3 extends over 16 amino acids. V was clipped by 3 bases and J by 3 bases, with 15 bases between them. CDR3 sequence (DNA): TGTGCCAGCAGCGAAGAGGAGGGGGAAGACACCGGGGAGCTGTTTTTT. As protein: CASSEEEGEDTGELFF.

This clonotype was observed at least ten times. V usage is TRBV11-2 and J usage is TRBJ2-1; 8 bases are a match to TRBD2. The germline V gene has CDR1 SGHAT and CDR2 FQNNGV. The V and J ends lost 3 bases and 8 bases, in that order; junction bases with no gene match: 12. CDR3 length: 16 amino acids. CDR3 protein: CASSFTTSGGVYEQFF. CDR3 bases: TGTGCCAGCAGCTTCACCACTAGCGGAGGGGTATATGAGCAGTTCTTC.

This clonotype appeared many times. The chain joins TRBV30 to TRBJ1-1; D is ambiguous. This CDR3 contains 11 residues. Trimming shortened V by 2 bases and J by 4 bases, and 5 bases separated the two germline ends. Germline V gene data show CDR1 as GTSNPN and CDR2 as SVGIG (reference sequence). The CDR3 here is CAWSHRTEAFF. The CDR3, as DNA: TGTGCCTGGAGTCACCGCACTGAAGCTTTCTTT.

This clonotype was detected ten times or more. V gene TRBV6-6 combines with J gene TRBJ1-6; TRBD1 matches 10 bases. V lost 7 bases to trimming and J lost 9 bases; unmatched junction nucleotides: 9. Germline-derived CDR1 and CDR2 are MNHNY and SVGAGI (reference sequence). This CDR3 is 15 amino acids long. The CDR3 nucleotides are TGTGCCAGCACCGAGAGGGGACAGGGGATTTCACCCCTCCACTTT. Translated: CASTERGQGISPLHF.